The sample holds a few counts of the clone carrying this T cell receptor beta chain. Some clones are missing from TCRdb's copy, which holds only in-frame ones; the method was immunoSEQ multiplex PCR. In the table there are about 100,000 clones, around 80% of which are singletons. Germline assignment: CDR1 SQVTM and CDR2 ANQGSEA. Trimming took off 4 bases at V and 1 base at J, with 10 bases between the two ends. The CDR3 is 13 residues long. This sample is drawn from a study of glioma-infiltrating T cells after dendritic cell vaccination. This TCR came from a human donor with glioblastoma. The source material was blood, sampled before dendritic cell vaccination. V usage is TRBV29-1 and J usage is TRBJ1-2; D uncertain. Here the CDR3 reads CSVGSGSNYGYTF. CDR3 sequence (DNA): TGCAGCGTTGGTAGCGGCAGTAACTATGGCTACACCTTC.